Following are 22 T cell receptor beta chains from one sample sequenced in a study of blood T cell repertoires in COVID-19. Repertoires were generated with immunoSEQ multiplex PCR, while TCRdb's copy carries only in-frame clones and drops some. The data show hundreds of thousands of clones, around 86% seen once. The sample consisted of PBMCs or T cells enriched from blood (not recorded which). All receptors come from a woman in her 50s who had recovered from COVID-19.

The chain has TRBV28 and TRBJ2-2; 8 bases map to TRBD1. Germline CDR1 MDHEN, CDR2 SYDVKM. After removal of 5 bases from V and 6 bases from J, the junction contained 14 bases not matched to a gene. This CDR3 is 17 amino acids long. CDR3 amino acids: CASSKPWTGRLPGELFF. DNA of the CDR3: TGTGCCAGCAGTAAGCCCTGGACAGGGAGGTTACCCGGGGAGCTGTTTTTT.

The chain couples TRBV5-1 to TRBJ2-3; the match to TRBD1 covers 7 bases. V lost 4 bases and J lost 5; bases outside the gene matches: 13. The germline CDR1 and CDR2 sequences are SGHRS and YFSETQ. The CDR3 consists of 16 residues. The CDR3 reads CASSRFTTGAKDTQYF. CDR3 nucleotides: TGCGCCAGCAGCCGATTTACCACAGGGGCAAAAGATACGCAGTATTTT.

This chain links TRBV18 with TRBJ1-3, with D unclear. Germline loops: CDR1 KGHSH, CDR2 LQKENI. The CDR3 sequence is 16 residues long. Between the trimmed V and J ends, which lost 2 bases and 0 bases, there was a span of 11 bases. CDR3 nucleotides: TGTGCCAGCTCACCAGTTTTCTCAGACTCTGGAAACACCATATATTTT. Amino acid sequence: CASSPVFSDSGNTIYF.

The V gene is TRBV3-1 (or the pseudogene TRBV3-2), the J gene TRBJ2-5; D perhaps matches TRBD1 (5 bases). From germline, CDR1 is LGHDT and CDR2 YNNKEL (reference sequence). Trimming pared 8 bases from V and 0 bases from J, leaving 19 bases between. CDR3 size: 16 residues. CDR3 loop: CASRTLDNWYQETQYF. The CDR3 bases are TGTGCCAGCCGCACGCTGGACAACTGGTACCAAGAGACCCAGTACTTC.

The genes are TRBV29-1 and TRBJ2-5; D gene ambiguous. Trimming took off 4 bases at V and 1 base at J, with 4 bases between the two ends. Germline CDR1 and CDR2: SQVTM and ANQGSEA. The CDR3 totals 11 residues. CDR3 residues: CSVALQETQYF. CDR3 nucleotides: TGCAGCGTTGCCCTCCAAGAGACCCAGTACTTC. Complete variable domain (other parts from reference TRBV29-1 and TRBJ2-5): SAVISQKPSRDICQRGTSLTIQCQVDSQVTMMFWYRQQPGQSLTLIATANQGSEATYESGFVIDKFPISRPNLTFSTLTVSNMSPEDSSIYLCSVALQETQYFGPGTRLLVL.

This clone appeared once. The chain employs TRBV10-3 and TRBJ2-7, with 8 nucleotides matching TRBD2. V was pared by 11 bases and J by 2 bases, with 8 bases of the junction left unmatched. The CDR3 is 13 amino acids. The germline V gene has CDR1 ENHRY and CDR2 SYGVKD. As DNA, the CDR3 is TGTGCCGGGGGCTCCGGGAGGGCCTACGAGCAGTACTTC. It is translated as CAGGSGRAYEQYF.

The rearrangement uses TRBV29-1 and TRBJ1-1; 9 positions match TRBD1. The germline V gene has CDR1 SQVTM and CDR2 ANQGSEA. This CDR3 spans 13 amino acids. V shed 8 bases and J 4 bases; nucleotides not matched to a gene: 8. The CDR3 sequence: CSSGQGPGTEAFF. CDR3 sequence (DNA): TGCAGCTCCGGACAGGGGCCGGGCACTGAAGCTTTCTTT.

This clone was counted once. This rearrangement joins TRBV5-1 to TRBJ1-6; maybe TRBD1 (5 bases). The V gene's germline CDR1 is SGHRS and CDR2 YFSETQ. Trimming pared 5 bases from V and 5 bases from J, leaving 11 bases between. This CDR3 is built from 14 residues. CDR3 loop: CASRSGWNNSPLHF. CDR3 bases: TGCGCCAGCAGATCAGGGTGGAATAATTCACCCCTCCACTTT.

This chain connects TRBV10-3 to TRBJ2-7; 13 bases agree with TRBD2. V lost 4 bases and J lost 5; bases outside the gene matches: 11. The CDR3 loop spans 17 amino acids. In germline, CDR1 is ENHRY, CDR2 SYGVKD. The CDR3 coding sequence is TGTGCCATCAGTGGAGGACTAGCGGGAGCCCCTGGGGACGAGCAGTACTTC. Amino acid sequence: CAISGGLAGAPGDEQYF.

This sequence joins TRBV6-4 and TRBJ1-4; TRBD1 is a possible D gene (5 bases). CDR1 MRHNA and CDR2 SNTAGT come from the germline V gene. The V and J ends lost 2 bases and 5 bases respectively, with 15 bases between them. The CDR3 length is 16 residues. CDR3 sequence reads: CASSDVKDSRNEKLFF. For the CDR3, the DNA is TGTGCCAGCAGTGACGTGAAAGACAGCCGAAATGAAAAACTGTTTTTT.

The chain couples TRBV28 to TRBJ1-1; 11 bases line up with TRBD1. CDR1 is MDHEN and CDR2 is SYDVKM in the germline V gene. J lost 7 bases, V lost 7 bases, and 17 bases had no gene match. The CDR3 runs 17 residues. The CDR3 nucleotides are TGTGCCAGCAAACTGTTTCTAGGACAGGGGGCTAGGGATGAAGCTTTCTTT. It encodes CASKLFLGQGARDEAFF.

This clone was counted only a few times. V is TRBV24-1 and J is TRBJ1-2; 8 bases match TRBD1. Germline values: CDR1 KGHDR, CDR2 SFDVKD. V trimming: 5 bases; J trimming: 3 bases; junction bases outside the gene matches: 7. The CDR3 is 15 residues long. This CDR3 reads CATSAVGTGDYGYTF. As DNA, the CDR3 is TGTGCCACCAGTGCGGTTGGGACAGGAGACTATGGCTACACCTTC.

The CDR3 spells CASSLWGGTNPSYEQYF. The CDR3 nucleotides are TGTGCCAGCAGCTTATGGGGTGGGACTAATCCCTCCTACGAGCAGTACTTC. The rearrangement joins TRBV11-2 to TRBJ2-7, with 7 bases that match TRBD2. This CDR3 region has 17 residues. The J segment lost 0 bases and the V segment lost 2 bases, leaving 10 bases of the junction unmatched. Per germline, CDR1 SGHAT and CDR2 FQNNGV.

CDR3 DNA sequence: TGTGCCAGCAGCAAACTAGCGGGAGGGGAGACCCAGTACTTC. Amino acid sequence: CASSKLAGGETQYF. The chain employs TRBV11-2 and TRBJ2-5, with TRBD2 identical over 13 bases. This CDR3 has 14 amino acids. Germline V CDR1 and CDR2: SGHAT, FQNNGV. Losses at the gene ends were 5 bases for V and 5 bases for J; bases not matched to a gene: 2.

In nucleotides, the CDR3 is TGTGCCAGCAGCGTAAGCAGGGAGGGCGAGCAGTACTTC. It codes for CASSVSREGEQYF. V is TRBV9 and J is TRBJ2-7; 7 nucleotides agree with TRBD2. Germline values: CDR1 SGDLS, CDR2 YYNGEE. CDR3 length: 13 amino acids. Trimming cost V 1 base and J 6 bases; bases outside gene matches: 4.

The chain couples TRBV28 to TRBJ2-2; no reliable D call. Germline V gene data show CDR1 as MDHEN and CDR2 as SYDVKM. Trimming took off 8 bases at V and 4 bases at J, with 11 bases between the two ends. CDR3 size: 13 residues. CDR3 DNA: TGTGCCAGCGGATTGGGCGCCACCGGGGAGCTGTTTTTT. Translated: CASGLGATGELFF.

In this sample, this clone turned up once. CDR3 bases: TGTGCCAGTACCTACAGCAATTTCAATCAGCCCCAGCATTTT. Protein sequence: CASTYSNFNQPQHF. This chain links TRBV6-6 with TRBJ1-5; D not certain. V lost 9 bases to trimming and J lost 3 bases, with 15 bases between them. The CDR3 runs to 14 residues. Germline-derived CDR1 and CDR2 are MNHNY and SVGAGI (reference sequence).

The chain recombines TRBV20-1 with TRBJ2-1; perhaps TRBD2 as D (5 bases). The germline V gene encodes CDR1 DFQATT and CDR2 SNEGSKA (reference sequence). This CDR3 is 15 amino acids long. V dropped 3 bases and J dropped 0 bases, with 12 bases sitting between them. CDR3 DNA: TGCAGTGCTAGTCCGGGGTCTTACTCCTACAATGAGCAGTTCTTC. Residues: CSASPGSYSYNEQFF.

Here the CDR3 DNA reads TGTGCCAGCAGCTCACAGGCAGGAAGGCCCTACGAGCAGTACTTC. It yields the protein CASSSQAGRPYEQYF. V and J are TRBV5-4 and TRBJ2-7; maybe TRBD1 (5 bases). Germline V gene lookup returns CDR1 SGHNT and CDR2 YYREEE (reference sequence). V shed 3 bases and J shed 2 bases, with 15 bases lying between them. This CDR3 has 15 amino acids.

The chain joins TRBV4-2 to TRBJ1-4, with TRBD1 matching over 9 bases. J lost 7 bases, V lost 0 bases, and 0 bases had no gene match. The CDR3 runs 14 residues. Germline V gene data show CDR1 as LGHNA and CDR2 as YNFKEQ. CDR3 nucleotides: TGTGCCAGCAGCCAAGAACAGGGGGCTGAAAAACTGTTTTTT. Amino acid sequence: CASSQEQGAEKLFF.

In its sample, this clone was seen once. The CDR3 DNA reads TGCGCCAGCAGCCGAGATGTGACAGGCAGCTCCTACGAGCAGTACTTC. Protein product: CASSRDVTGSSYEQYF. V usage is TRBV4-3 and J usage is TRBJ2-7; D is possibly TRBD1 (6 bases). From germline, CDR1 is LGHNA and CDR2 YSLEER. V dropped 4 bases and J dropped 0 bases, with 16 bases sitting between them. This CDR3 has 16 amino acids.

The gene calls are TRBV2 and TRBJ2-1, with unresolved D. CDR1 is SNHLY, CDR2 FYNNEI, per germline. The CDR3 extends over 11 amino acids. The V end lost 1 base, the J end lost 13 bases, and 8 bases lay between the germline ends. CDR3 sequence reads: CASSEVFKQFF. CDR3 nucleotides: TGTGCCAGCAGTGAAGTTTTCAAACAGTTCTTC.